This is a list of T cell receptor beta chains from one sample in a study of blood T cell repertoires in COVID-19. The repertoire was sequenced with immunoSEQ multiplex PCR; TCRdb's copy has only in-frame clones and lacks some. The sample comprises over 300,000 clones, approximately 85% of which are singletons, and more than 6% rests with the top ten. The material sequenced was peripheral blood. The origin of the receptors is a human donor in a cohort sampled during active COVID-19. CDR3s include the opening cysteine and the closing phenylalanine or tryptophan. The D gene is left open where the match is weak. Clone size is shown for a subset of rows, as once, few, many or a class of expanded clone.

j_call,d_call,cdr3_length,clone_size,v_call,cdr3_nt,cdr3_aa
TRBJ2-7,NA,13,many,TRBV19,TGTGCCAGTAGTATAGGTCCTGAGAACCCCCAGTACTTC,CASSIGPENPQYF
TRBJ2-3,TRBD2,14,NA,TRBV5-1,TGCGCCAGCAGCGGGGGGGACGGCACAGATACGCAGTATTTT,CASSGGDGTDTQYF
TRBJ2-7,NA,14,NA,TRBV29-1,TGCAGCGTTGAAGCCCCCCAACAGGGCAACGAGCAGTACTTC,CSVEAPQQGNEQYF
TRBJ2-2,TRBD2,15,few,TRBV9,TGTGCCAGCAATCCTAGCGGGGGGGCCACCGGGGAGCTGTTTTTT,CASNPSGGATGELFF
TRBJ2-3,TRBD2,16,NA,TRBV18,TGTGCCAGCTCACCAGTGGCCAGCGGGGCCCCAGATACGCAGTATTTT,CASSPVASGAPDTQYF
TRBJ2-2,TRBD1,15,NA,TRBV5-1,TGCGCCAGCAGCTCACAGGGGGCGCATACCGGGGAGCTGTTTTTT,CASSSQGAHTGELFF
TRBJ1-4,TRBD1,14,NA,TRBV7-7,TGTGCCAGCAGCTCCGGGACAGGGGGTGAAAAACTGTTTTTT,CASSSGTGGEKLFF
TRBJ2-7,NA,12,NA,TRBV6-5,TGTGCCACCCTCCGAGGGATCTACGAGCAGTACTTC,CATLRGIYEQYF
TRBJ1-2,NA,13,NA,TRBV14,TGTGCCAGCAGCCTTAGAGGGAGCTATGGCTACACCTTC,CASSLRGSYGYTF
TRBJ2-3,TRBD2,16,NA,TRBV30,TGTGCCTGGAGTGTGGGGCTAGCGGGGGGGAAGATAACGCAGTATTTT,CAWSVGLAGGKITQYF
TRBJ2-4,NA,14,once,TRBV27,TGTGCCAGCAGTTTAGCCCAGATGAGGGACATTCAGTACTTC,CASSLAQMRDIQYF
TRBJ1-1,TRBD1,15,NA,TRBV6-5,TGTGCCAGCAGTTACGGGGGGACAGGGGTTACTGAAGCTTTCTTT,CASSYGGTGVTEAFF
TRBJ1-5,TRBD1,14,NA,TRBV2,TGTGCCAGCAGTCAGGACCAGGGGGGCCAGCCCCAGCATTTT,CASSQDQGGQPQHF
TRBJ1-2,TRBD1,13,NA,TRBV24-1,TGTGCCACCAGTGAGGGACAGCTCTATGGCTACACCTTC,CATSEGQLYGYTF
TRBJ1-5,TRBD1,12,NA,TRBV30,TGTGCCTGGGGGACAGGGGCTCAGCCCCAGCATTTT,CAWGTGAQPQHF
TRBJ1-3,NA,14,NA,TRBV6-6,TGTGCCAGCAGCCCCTTTGGCCCTGGAAACACCATATATTTT,CASSPFGPGNTIYF
TRBJ1-5,NA,15,NA,TRBV9,TGTGCCAGCAGCGTAGGGGGAGACCCCAATCAGCCCCAGCATTTT,CASSVGGDPNQPQHF
TRBJ2-3,NA,15,NA,TRBV19,TGTGCCAGTAGCAGTAGCGAAAAGGGTCCAGATACGCAGTATTTT,CASSSSEKGPDTQYF
TRBJ2-1,TRBD2,16,NA,TRBV3-1/TRBV3-2,TGTGCCAGCAGCCCCCGGACTAGCGTTTCCTACAATGAGCAGTTCTTC,CASSPRTSVSYNEQFF
TRBJ1-2,NA,12,NA,TRBV19,TGTGCCAGTAGTATAGCCGGGTATGGCTACACCTTC,CASSIAGYGYTF
TRBJ1-1,NA,15,NA,TRBV15,TGTGCCACCAGCCGTGACTTTGGGGGGAGGACTGAAGCTTTCTTT,CATSRDFGGRTEAFF
TRBJ1-1,NA,11,NA,TRBV29-1,TGCAGCGTTGAGCGGAACACTGAAGCTTTCTTT,CSVERNTEAFF
TRBJ1-5,NA,13,NA,TRBV10-2,TGCGCCAGCAGTGTAGGGGGCAATCAGCCCCAGCATTTT,CASSVGGNQPQHF
TRBJ1-4,TRBD1,19,NA,TRBV19,TGTGCCAGTAGTATGAGATGGGACAGGGGTTTTATCTCTAATGAAAAACTGTTTTTT,CASSMRWDRGFISNEKLFF
TRBJ1-2,NA,12,NA,TRBV28,TGTGCCAGCAGTTCAGGGAACTATGGCTACACCTTC,CASSSGNYGYTF
TRBJ1-1,NA,14,NA,TRBV5-6,TGTGCCAGCAGCTTGTCTATCCGGACAACTGAAGCTTTCTTT,CASSLSIRTTEAFF
TRBJ1-6,TRBD1,17,NA,TRBV15,TGTGCCACCAGCAGAAAGGGACAGGGGATAGGTAATTCACCCCTCCACTTT,CATSRKGQGIGNSPLHF
TRBJ2-1,NA,18,NA,TRBV9,TGTGCCAGCAGCGTAACCCCGAAGTGGGACACCCTTTACAATGAGCAGTTCTTC,CASSVTPKWDTLYNEQFF
TRBJ2-1,NA,14,NA,TRBV2,TGTGCCAGCAAGCAACTCCCTCGGGGCAATGAGCAGTTCTTC,CASKQLPRGNEQFF